Below, one TCR beta chain is given with its context. This entry is derived from a study of T cells in Graves' hyperthyroidism and ophthalmopathy. Turning to the study itself: At the time of initial diagnosis and before any treatment, peripheral blood was collected.

The CDR3 is made up of 16 amino acids. Germline assignment: CDR1 MDHEN and CDR2 SYDVKM. V was trimmed by 2 bases and J by 3 bases, leaving 16 bases between them. Template material for amplifying TCR beta CDR3 regions consisted of RNA transcripts. TCR CDR3 regions were first amplified by RT-PCR with HTBI primers. TCRdb independently ran MiXCR on the multiplex PCR reads; one entry per CDR3 protein. The sample lists 500,000 to 550,000 distinct CDR3 sequences; less than 25% were seen once. This sequence was found in a man younger than 35 with Graves' hyperthyroidism. This rearrangement joins TRBV28 to TRBJ1-2, with D perhaps matching TRBD1 (5 bases). The sequenced sample consisted of blood. The CDR3 DNA reads as TGTGCCAGCAGTTTAAGTACCCGGGACTGGGACTATGGCTACACCTTC. It encodes CASSLSTRDWDYGYTF.